This is a list of T cell receptor beta chains from one sample in a study of blood T cell repertoires in COVID-19. Measured with immunoSEQ multiplex PCR; TCRdb has only the in-frame clones, and not every one. The sample includes about 270,000 clones, just over 85% of them seen just once. The sequencing sample was made of PBMCs or T cells enriched from blood (not recorded which). The origin of the receptors is a man between 18 and 35 years old who had recovered from COVID-19. CDR3s include the opening cysteine and the closing phenylalanine or tryptophan. The order of the fields is J gene, clone size, V gene, D gene, CDR3 DNA, CDR3 protein. D genes are given only for firm matches. Size is stated for part of the rows, as once, few or many counts, or as a class when the clone is expanded.

TRBJ1-2 | - | TRBV30 | - | TGTGCCTGGAGTGGGCCAGGGTCTAACTATGGCTACACCTTC | CAWSGPGSNYGYTF
TRBJ2-5 | - | TRBV5-4 | TRBD1 | TGTGCCATCGGTTTCCGGGACAGGGACCAAGAGACCCAGTACTTC | CAIGFRDRDQETQYF
TRBJ1-6 | once | TRBV30 | - | TGTGCCTGGAGTGTACAAGCCTCGGGATATTCACCCCTCCACTTT | CAWSVQASGYSPLHF
TRBJ1-4 | - | TRBV4-1 | TRBD1 | TGCGCCAGCAGCCGAGACAGGGCCAATACTAATGAAAAACTGTTTTTT | CASSRDRANTNEKLFF
TRBJ2-1 | - | TRBV7-9 | - | TGTGCCAGCAGCTTATCAGTCCGGGGGAATGAGCAGTTCTTC | CASSLSVRGNEQFF
TRBJ2-5 | - | TRBV11-2 | - | TGTGCCAGCAGCTTAGGTGTCAGGAGGGAGACCCAGTACTTC | CASSLGVRRETQYF
TRBJ2-1 | - | TRBV7-9 | TRBD2 | TGTGCCAGCAGCGCGGGACTAGCGGGGGTCAATGAGCAGTTCTTC | CASSAGLAGVNEQFF
TRBJ1-3 | - | TRBV28 | - | TGTGCCAGCAGTTCCTCCCCCCCGTGGGGGGGGCAGAACACCATATATTTT | CASSSSPPWGGQNTIYF
TRBJ1-2 | - | TRBV9 | - | TGTGCCAGCAGCGCGGGAGGAGGCTACACCTTC | CASSAGGGYTF
TRBJ1-2 | - | TRBV11-2 | TRBD1 | TGTGCCAGCAGCTTAGGGGACAGGGTTGGCTACACCTTC | CASSLGDRVGYTF
TRBJ1-2 | - | TRBV6-5 | TRBD1 | TGTGCCAGCAGTTACTCAGGGGGCCCTAACTATGGCTACACCTTC | CASSYSGGPNYGYTF
TRBJ2-7 | - | TRBV27 | - | TGTGCCAGCAGTTTATCACACAGCCTCTACGAGCAGTACTTC | CASSLSHSLYEQYF
TRBJ1-4 | - | TRBV5-1 | TRBD1 | TGCGCCAGCAGCTTGATTCCGACAGGGGGCGGAAATGAAAAACTGTTTTTT | CASSLIPTGGGNEKLFF
TRBJ2-7 | - | TRBV3-1/TRBV3-2 | - | TGTGCCAGCAGCCAACTCTATGGACCTCAGGCGGGCGAGCAGTACTTC | CASSQLYGPQAGEQYF
TRBJ1-5 | - | TRBV19 | - | TGTGCCAGTACAATAGGCAGGAATCAGCCCCAGCATTTT | CASTIGRNQPQHF
TRBJ2-3 | - | TRBV13 | TRBD2 | TGTGCCAGCAGCTTAGAGACTAGCCGGGGAGATACGCAGTATTTT | CASSLETSRGDTQYF
TRBJ2-2 | - | TRBV7-7 | - | TGTGCTAGCAGCCCCAGACCAGGGGCGGTGAACACCGGGGAGCTGTTTTTT | CASSPRPGAVNTGELFF
TRBJ1-2 | - | TRBV30 | - | TGTGCCTGGAGAAAAAGGGGGAGAAACTATGGCTACACCTTC | CAWRKRGRNYGYTF
TRBJ2-5 | - | TRBV19 | - | TGTGCCACTCGAAGACAGGCGGATTGGGAGACCCAGTACTTC | CATRRQADWETQYF
TRBJ2-7 | - | TRBV5-1 | TRBD1 | TGCGCCAGCAGCACCACAGGGGGAACCCACTACGAGCAGTACTTC | CASSTTGGTHYEQYF
TRBJ1-5 | - | TRBV24-1 | - | TGTGCCACCAGTGATAACCAGGATAGCAATCAGCCCCAGCATTTT | CATSDNQDSNQPQHF
TRBJ1-4 | - | TRBV7-9 | TRBD1 | TGTGCCAGCAGCTTTGGACAGGGGGCTAATGAAAAACTGTTTTTT | CASSFGQGANEKLFF
TRBJ2-7 | - | TRBV6-6 | TRBD2 | TGTGCCAGCAGCCGGAGGGGGACTAGCGGATCCTACGAGCAGTACTTC | CASSRRGTSGSYEQYF
TRBJ2-3 | - | TRBV5-4 | TRBD2 | TGTGCCAGCAGCTTGGCTAGCGGGGGGGCTTTAGATACGCAGTATTTT | CASSLASGGALDTQYF
TRBJ1-1 | - | TRBV27 | - | TGTGCCAGCAGTCGACAGGAGCGGGGCACTGAAGCTTTCTTT | CASSRQERGTEAFF
TRBJ2-7 | - | TRBV6-5 | TRBD2 | TGTGCCAGCAGTTTTAGCGGGGGGACCTACGAGCAGTACTTC | CASSFSGGTYEQYF
TRBJ1-6 | - | TRBV28 | - | TGTGCCAGCAGTCCTCCAAGGGGCCCCCTCCACTTT | CASSPPRGPLHF
TRBJ1-5 | - | TRBV20-1 | - | TGCAGTGCTAGTGAAGGGGGGGGCAATCAGCCCCAGCATTTT | CSASEGGGNQPQHF
TRBJ2-1 | few | TRBV2 | TRBD2 | TGTGCCAGCAGTGATGGGGGGGTGGAGCAGTTCTTC | CASSDGGVEQFF
TRBJ1-2 | - | TRBV5-1 | - | TGCGCCAGCAGATTAGGACAGTCCTATGGCTACACCTTC | CASRLGQSYGYTF
TRBJ1-5 | - | TRBV6-5 | - | TGTGCCAGCAGTTGGACAGTATATCAGCCCCAGCATTTT | CASSWTVYQPQHF
TRBJ1-1 | few | TRBV29-1 | - | TGCAGCGGGGGGCAGGGATACACTGAAGCTTTCTTT | CSGGQGYTEAFF
TRBJ1-1 | - | TRBV5-1 | - | TGCGCCAGCAGCCAAACAGGGTACACTGAAGCTTTCTTT | CASSQTGYTEAFF
TRBJ2-7 | - | TRBV20-1 | TRBD2 | TGCAGTGCTAGTCATGGGACTAGCGGGACGGGACGGGAGCAGTACTTC | CSASHGTSGTGREQYF
TRBJ2-5 | - | TRBV7-9 | - | TGTGCCAGCAGCCGGCGCGGGGAAGAGACCCAGTACTTC | CASSRRGEETQYF
TRBJ2-1 | once | TRBV5-1 | - | TGCGCCAGCAGCTTGGCTAGCTACAATGAGCAGTTCTTC | CASSLASYNEQFF
TRBJ1-1 | once | TRBV21-1 | - | TGTGCCAGCAGCAATAGACAGGCACTGAACACTGAAGCTTTCTTT | CASSNRQALNTEAFF
TRBJ2-7 | - | TRBV14 | TRBD1 | TGTGCCAGCAGCCGAGACAGGGTCCCTGGCGAGCAGTACTTC | CASSRDRVPGEQYF
TRBJ1-2 | - | TRBV10-3 | TRBD1 | TGTGCCATCAATAATGCCGGGACAGGGGGCAAGGATGGCTACACCTTC | CAINNAGTGGKDGYTF
TRBJ1-2 | - | TRBV6-5 | - | TGTGCCAGCAGTTACTCACCTGGTCAGGCCCACTATGGCTACACCTTC | CASSYSPGQAHYGYTF
TRBJ1-6 | - | TRBV2 | TRBD1 | TGTGCCAGCAGTTCGACAGGGGGGAATAATTCACCCCTCCACTTT | CASSSTGGNNSPLHF
TRBJ2-5 | - | TRBV7-7 | - | TGTGCTAGCAGCTTAAGTATCAGTCAAGAGACCCAGTACTTC | CASSLSISQETQYF
TRBJ2-7 | - | TRBV28 | - | TGTGCCAGCAGTCGACAGCTGAAGCAGTACTTC | CASSRQLKQYF
TRBJ1-1 | once | TRBV12-3/TRBV12-4 | - | TGTGCCAGCAGACCGGACGGGGGACCAGCTTTCTTT | CASRPDGGPAFF
TRBJ1-2 | - | TRBV6-5 | TRBD1 | TGTGCCAGCACCAGAGAACCGGGACAGGACTATGGCTACACCTTC | CASTREPGQDYGYTF
TRBJ2-3 | - | TRBV27 | - | TGTGCCAGCAGTTTATCTCGGGGCACAGATACGCAGTATTTT | CASSLSRGTDTQYF
TRBJ2-7 | few | TRBV5-1 | - | TGCGCCAGCAGCTGGCAGGGGACGGACCCCTACGAGCAGTACTTC | CASSWQGTDPYEQYF
TRBJ1-1 | once | TRBV5-4 | - | TGTGCCAGCAGCGCCTCGACTAAGAACACTGAAGCTTTCTTT | CASSASTKNTEAFF
TRBJ2-1 | - | TRBV7-3 | - | TGTGCCAGCAGTTCCACTAGTTATAATGAGCAGTTCTTC | CASSSTSYNEQFF
TRBJ1-1 | - | TRBV7-9 | - | TGTGCCAGCAGCGGAGGAGATCTGAACACTGAAGCTTTCTTT | CASSGGDLNTEAFF
TRBJ1-5 | - | TRBV19 | - | TGTGCCAGTAGTAAACAGGGTAATCAGCCCCAGCATTTT | CASSKQGNQPQHF
TRBJ1-5 | - | TRBV6-5 | - | TGTGCCAGCAGTTTGGGAGAAAATCAGCCCCAGCATTTT | CASSLGENQPQHF
TRBJ2-2 | - | TRBV7-3 | TRBD2 | TGTGCCAGCAGCCTAGCGGGGACCACGAACACCGGGGAGCTGTTTTTT | CASSLAGTTNTGELFF
TRBJ1-4 | - | TRBV10-2 | - | TGCGCCACCGCCCTTGGGGGCGCAACTAATGAAAAACTGTTTTTT | CATALGGATNEKLFF